The next 22 T cell receptor beta chains were all read from a single sample in a study of cytomegalovirus exposure and HLA in healthy donors. The PCR used 60 Vbeta and 13 Jbeta primers. Measured with immunoSEQ multiplex PCR; TCRdb has only the in-frame clones, and not every one. The specimen's table records approximately 140,000 clones. Sequencing was done on a sample of PBMCs. These receptors all come from a woman aged 18-29 years in good health and CMV-seronegative.

This rearrangement joins TRBV29-1 to TRBJ2-1; D remains ambiguous. The germline V gene has CDR1 SQVTM and CDR2 ANQGSEA. With 8 bases removed from V and 0 bases from J, the gap between germline ends came to 8 bases. This CDR3 spans 12 amino acids. CDR3: CSHRLSYNEQFF. The CDR3 DNA reads as TGCAGCCATAGACTCTCCTACAATGAGCAGTTCTTC.

This chain's CDR3 is CASSPGTVRLSDTQYF. The CDR3 DNA reads TGTGCCAGCTCACCGGGGACAGTCCGATTATCAGATACGCAGTATTTT. The chain employs TRBV18 and TRBJ2-3; 7 bases are a match to TRBD1. Germline V gene data show CDR1 as KGHSH and CDR2 as LQKENI. The CDR3 covers 16 residues. The V and J ends lost 3 bases and 4 bases, in that order; junction bases with no gene match: 10.

The chain recombines TRBV5-4 with TRBJ1-1, with D perhaps TRBD1 (5 bases). Trimming removed 2 bases at V and 3 bases at J, with 11 bases between. Germline CDR1 reads SGHNT; CDR2 reads YYREEE (reference sequence). The CDR3 covers 14 residues. The CDR3: CASSFKDRDTEAFF. The CDR3, as DNA: TGTGCCAGCAGCTTTAAAGACAGAGACACTGAAGCTTTCTTT.

Comments on this clone: This same CDR3 is encoded by further DNA sequences in the sample. This rearrangement joins TRBV30 to TRBJ1-2; unclear D gene. V dropped 0 bases and J dropped 5 bases, with 4 bases sitting between them. CDR1 is GTSNPN and CDR2 is SVGIG in the germline V gene (reference sequence). The CDR3 loop spans 11 amino acids. In nucleotides, the CDR3 is TGTGCCTGGAGTGTACTTTATGGCTACACCTTC. Translation: CAWSVLYGYTF.

The V call is TRBV6-6, the J call TRBJ1-4; 7 positions agree with TRBD1. The CDR3 has 16 amino acids. The J segment lost 5 bases and the V segment lost 0 bases, leaving 6 bases of the junction unmatched. Germline CDR1 MNHNY, CDR2 SVGAGI (reference sequence). The CDR3 region is CASSYSPGQWNEKLFF. The CDR3 nucleotides are TGTGCCAGCAGTTACTCGCCGGGACAGTGGAATGAAAAACTGTTTTTT.

This chain uses TRBV6-1 with TRBJ1-2, with D perhaps matching TRBD1 (6 bases). The CDR3 length is 16 residues. Per germline, CDR1 MNHNS and CDR2 SASEGT. V lost 4 bases and J 0 bases, leaving 15 bases between the germline ends. In DNA form, the CDR3 reads TGTGCCAGCAGTGCTTTCACCAGGGGCGCTAACTATGGCTACACCTTC. As protein: CASSAFTRGANYGYTF.

The chain carries TRBV19 and TRBJ2-1; 7 bases line up with TRBD1. Germline CDR1 reads LNHDA; CDR2 reads SQIVND (reference sequence). This CDR3 has 13 amino acids. V shed 3 bases, J shed 9 bases, and the junction held 5 bases outside the gene matches. The CDR3 is CASSIRQGGEQFF. In DNA, the CDR3 is TGTGCCAGTAGTATCAGACAGGGCGGTGAGCAGTTCTTC.

DNA for the CDR3: TGTGCCAGCAGCCGGGAGCCTTCCCTCCTAGCCTTGGGTACGCAGTATTTT. It is translated as CASSREPSLLALGTQYF. This chain joins TRBV2 and TRBJ2-3; weak D call: TRBD2 (6 bases). The germline V and J ends were trimmed by 6 bases and 8 bases, with 27 bases remaining between them. The CDR3 consists of 17 residues. Germline V gene lookup returns CDR1 SNHLY and CDR2 FYNNEI.

The rearrangement joins TRBV15 to TRBJ1-2; no clear D. The CDR3 is 13 residues long. Trimming took off 8 bases at V and 2 bases at J, with 12 bases between the two ends. Germline V CDR1 and CDR2: LNHNV, YYDKDF (reference sequence). The CDR3 loop is CATAPGFNYGYTF. CDR3 in DNA: TGTGCCACCGCTCCGGGTTTCAACTATGGCTACACCTTC.

The chain has TRBV30 and TRBJ1-1; unclear D gene. The CDR3 is made up of 13 amino acids. V was cut by 3 bases and J by 2 bases, with 10 bases left in between. CDR1 is GTSNPN and CDR2 is SVGIG in the germline V gene (reference sequence). As DNA, the CDR3 is TGTGCCTGGAGCGAGTTGACAAACACTGAAGCTTTCTTT. This gives the protein CAWSELTNTEAFF.

The rearrangement uses TRBV6-1 and TRBJ1-1; maybe TRBD1 (5 bases). This CDR3 has 14 residues. V was trimmed by 0 bases and J by 3 bases, leaving 8 bases between them. Germline V gives CDR1 MNHNS, CDR2 SASEGT. The CDR3: CASSEAWGDTEAFF. CDR3 DNA: TGTGCCAGCAGTGAAGCTTGGGGGGACACTGAAGCTTTCTTT.

The CDR3 is CASSLSLKGDIQYF. CDR3 nucleotide sequence: TGTGCCAGCAGCTTGTCGTTAAAAGGGGACATTCAGTACTTC. The chain has TRBV7-2 and TRBJ2-4; TRBD1 is a possible D gene (5 bases). Looked up from germline, CDR1 is SGHTA and CDR2 is FQGNSA. The CDR3 has 14 amino acids. V was clipped by 3 bases and J by 8 bases, with 14 bases between them.

The chain is built from TRBV6-5 and TRBJ2-7, with TRBD2 matching 7 bases. The CDR3 sequence is 13 residues long. Trimming at V came to 6 bases and at J to 5 bases, leaving 7 bases not matched to a gene. Per the germline V gene, CDR1 is MNHEY and CDR2 is SVGAGI. Here the CDR3 DNA reads TGTGCCAGCAGGGGACTCGGGAGGAACGAGCAGTACTTC. Amino acids: CASRGLGRNEQYF.

The J gene is TRBJ1-1, the V gene TRBV6-1, with D tentatively TRBD1 (6 bases). V was trimmed by 7 bases and J by 2 bases, leaving 11 bases between them. The CDR3 contains 13 residues. Germline CDR1 and CDR2: MNHNS and SASEGT. The CDR3 protein is CASIWDTNTEAFF. DNA of the CDR3: TGTGCCAGCATTTGGGACACCAACACTGAAGCTTTCTTT.

V and J are TRBV7-2 and TRBJ2-1, with D unclear. V gave up 1 base and J gave up 5 bases, with 9 bases separating them. The germline V gene encodes CDR1 SGHTA and CDR2 FQGNSA. This CDR3 contains 14 residues. The CDR3 spells CASSLVVSHNEQFF. The CDR3 DNA sequence: TGTGCCAGCAGCTTAGTAGTATCCCACAATGAGCAGTTCTTC. Variable domain in full (rest from reference TRBV7-2 and TRBJ2-1): GAGVSQSPSNKVTEKGKDVELRCDPISGHTALYWYRQSLGQGLEFLIYFQGNSAPDKSGLPSDRFSAERTGGSVSTLTIQRTQQEDSAVYLCASSLVVSHNEQFFGPGTRLTVL.

V is TRBV7-9 and J is TRBJ2-2; TRBD2 agrees at 7 bases. V gave up 5 bases and J gave up 8 bases; unmatched junction bases: 11. CDR1 SEHNR and CDR2 FQNEAQ come from the germline V gene (reference sequence). The CDR3 is made up of 15 amino acids. The DNA of the CDR3 is TGTGCCAGCAGCCCTACTAGCGAAACAGAGGGGGAGCTGTTTTTT. It translates to CASSPTSETEGELFF.

V gene TRBV7-8 combines with J gene TRBJ2-7; 9 bases are a match to TRBD1. Trimming at V came to 2 bases and at J to 4 bases, leaving 6 bases not matched to a gene. The CDR3 runs 15 residues. Germline V gene lookup returns CDR1 SGHVS and CDR2 FQNEAQ. For the CDR3, the DNA is TGTGCCAGCAGCTTAACCGGGACAGGGAAGTACGAGCAGTACTTC. Its protein is CASSLTGTGKYEQYF.

V gene TRBV6-1 combines with J gene TRBJ2-3; TRBD2 matches 14 bases. This CDR3 has 15 residues. Germline CDR1 MNHNS, CDR2 SASEGT. V gave up 5 bases and J gave up 10 bases; unmatched junction bases: 8. CDR3 amino acids: CASSSGTSGSWAQYF. The CDR3 nucleotides are TGTGCCAGCAGTTCCGGGACTAGCGGGAGTTGGGCGCAGTATTTT.

The chain has TRBV7-6 and TRBJ2-2; TRBD1 matches at 8 bases. J lost 5 bases, V lost 7 bases, and 9 bases had no gene match. Per the germline V gene, CDR1 is SGHVS and CDR2 is FNYEAQ. CDR3 length: 15 residues. The CDR3 DNA reads as TGTGCCAGCACTGCAGGGGGCGGTTGGACCGGGGAGCTGTTTTTT. Translated, it gives CASTAGGGWTGELFF.

The CDR3 DNA follows: TGTGCCAGCAGCCCGGGACTTGGCGACGAGCAGTACTTC. Translated: CASSPGLGDEQYF. The chain couples TRBV13 to TRBJ2-7; D possibly corresponds to TRBD2 (6 bases). The CDR3 runs 13 residues. Trimming pared 5 bases from V and 5 bases from J, leaving 13 bases between. From germline, CDR1 is PRHDT and CDR2 FYEKMQ (reference sequence).

The chain recombines TRBV18 with TRBJ2-2; 11 nucleotides match TRBD2. Trimming cost V 1 base and J 5 bases; bases outside gene matches: 6. CDR1 and CDR2 from the germline V gene are KGHSH and LQKENI. This CDR3 is 17 amino acids long. The DNA for the CDR3 is TGTGCCAGCTCACCACGCACTAGCGGGAGTGGTACCGGGGAGCTGTTTTTT. It yields the protein CASSPRTSGSGTGELFF.

The chain couples TRBV7-9 to TRBJ2-1; possible D gene TRBD2, 6 bases. The germline V and J ends were trimmed by 5 bases and 4 bases, with 21 bases remaining between them. Germline V gene data show CDR1 as SEHNR and CDR2 as FQNEAQ (reference sequence). This CDR3 is built from 17 residues. The CDR3 region is CASSPSSVAAGYNEQFF. The CDR3 bases are TGTGCCAGCAGCCCCTCTTCGGTAGCGGCGGGTTACAATGAGCAGTTCTTC.